This TCR beta chain was sequenced during a study of T-cell memory formation after mild COVID-19. Points from the study as a whole: Clones that contracted from day 15 to 85 had balanced CD4/CD8; later expanders were CD4+ biased. Pre-infection memory carried some responding clones, suggesting that cross-reactive memory joined.

The TCR alpha and TCR beta cDNA libraries, bearing sample barcodes and UMIs, were generated by 5'RACE using constant-segment primers. One entry per CDR3 protein results from TCRdb running MiXCR on the 5' RACE reads. This sample has some 450,000 distinct CDR3 sequences, with 20% found just once. About this clonotype itself: Antigen unknown.

The sample was PBMCs or a T cell subset sorted from them (not recorded which). This TCR derives from an adult woman who had mild COVID-19 (a few samples of this study predate the infection). Cell type and time point are not known.

The CDR3 DNA is TGTGCCAGCAGTGATGCGTCAGCCACCTACGAGCAGTACTTC. Residues: CASSDASATYEQYF. The chain employs TRBV2 and TRBJ2-7; D is unclear. Deletions cut 3 bases from V and 2 bases from J, with 11 bases between. Germline assignment: CDR1 SNHLY and CDR2 FYNNEI. This CDR3 comprises 14 residues.